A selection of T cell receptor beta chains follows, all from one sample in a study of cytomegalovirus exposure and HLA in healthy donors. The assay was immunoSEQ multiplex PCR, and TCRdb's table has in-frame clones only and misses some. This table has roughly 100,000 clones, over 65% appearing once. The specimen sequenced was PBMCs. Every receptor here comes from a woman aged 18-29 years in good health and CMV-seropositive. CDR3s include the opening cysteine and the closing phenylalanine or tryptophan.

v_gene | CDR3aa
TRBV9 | CASSDLAGALNEQFF
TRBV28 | CASSLGLRGGKDTQYF
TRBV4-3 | CASSQDQGRLNTEAFF
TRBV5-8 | CASSRPRSSTDTQYF
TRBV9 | CASSGPATGGSGLTDTQYF
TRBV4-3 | CASSQDLTGGYEQYF
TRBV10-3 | CAIRDTGIAGELFF
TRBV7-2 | CASSFGTGGAGNYGYTF
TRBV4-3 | CASSQDWVAGTEAFF
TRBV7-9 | CASSSDWNYGYTF
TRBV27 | CASSLVRGAHIYEQYF
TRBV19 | CASGEAFF
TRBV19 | CASSGLVLSGNTIYF
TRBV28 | CASSLFRRATDTQYF
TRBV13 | CASSFLQAGNTIYF
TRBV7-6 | CASSLERDYEQYF
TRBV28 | CASSPGGSTSGNTIYF
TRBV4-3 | CASSQDLAANSPLHF
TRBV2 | CATRTSGLNEQFF
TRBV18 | CASSPGPDNGYTF
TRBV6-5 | CASRAMGGMNTEAFF
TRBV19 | CASRGGGYQPQHF
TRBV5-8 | CASSLGRQQTNEKLFF
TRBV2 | CASSREVTGYSNQPQHF
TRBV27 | CASLPSGRAAEQYF
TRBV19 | CASSIRVRQSNTEAFF
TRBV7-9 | CASSFVSGAGNTGELFF
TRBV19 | CASSGLAGSYNEQFF
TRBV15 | CATSERDKTNYGYTF
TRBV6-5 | CASSPPGLAGGAQYF
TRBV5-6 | CASSLAPLAGDDGELFF
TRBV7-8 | CASSLDGTGAYEQYF
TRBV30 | CAWDRGDPEAFF
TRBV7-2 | CASSLSGGTNEKLFF
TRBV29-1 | CSVASSSGNTIYF
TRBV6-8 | CASSMPGTSDADTQYF
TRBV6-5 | CASRVQGAYEKLFF
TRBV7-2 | CASSWGTAPRNQPQHF
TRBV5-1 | CASSLGGSGYGYTF
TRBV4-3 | CASSQESTQETQYF
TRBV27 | CASVALGTGELFF
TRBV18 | CASSPLGTSGSYEQYF
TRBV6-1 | CASSEALLYGIMNTEAFF
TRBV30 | CAWSPPGQAVPLTNYGYTF
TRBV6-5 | CASSYSAAGGGDTQYF
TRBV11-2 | CASSLQGVDTQYF
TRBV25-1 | CASSDVSYYGYTF
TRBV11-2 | CASSSIGGQGEQYF
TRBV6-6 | CASSLTGVGAYNEQFF
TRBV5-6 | CASSGYRVRGEPQHF
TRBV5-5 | CASTRDTEAFF
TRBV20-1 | CSARPRVF
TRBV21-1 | CASSTDRAMNTEAFF
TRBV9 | CASSVTGDSSPQYF
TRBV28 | CASSLYGRAGNEQFF
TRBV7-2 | CASSLGGTQETQYF
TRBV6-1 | CASSDRYGYTF
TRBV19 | CASSTTGVTGELFF
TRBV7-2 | CASSLVLAGGPVTGELFF
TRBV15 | CATSRDQGALSGANVLTF